Listed below are T cell receptor beta chains from one sample, sequenced in a study of blood T cell repertoires in COVID-19. Using immunoSEQ multiplex PCR, the repertoire was profiled, and TCRdb retains in-frame clones only, with some absent. The data contain over 100,000 clones, around nine tenths of them singletons. The source material was peripheral blood. The source of these receptors is a man aged 35 to 55 with acute or convalescent COVID-19. The CDR3 runs from the conserved cysteine through the conserved F or W. The D gene is left open where the match is weak. Where a row states a size, it is once, few, many or the class of an expanded clone; other rows omit it.

D gene: TRBD1; V gene: TRBV10-1; J gene: TRBJ1-5; clone size: .; CDR3 DNA: TGCGCCAGCAGCACCGGGACAGGGCGGAATCAGCCCCAGCATTTT; CDR3 protein: CASSTGTGRNQPQHF
D gene: TRBD1; V gene: TRBV11-2; J gene: TRBJ1-1; clone size: few; CDR3 DNA: TGTGCCAGCGCGATTAGGACAGGGAAGAACACTGAAGCTTTCTTT; CDR3 protein: CASAIRTGKNTEAFF
D gene: .; V gene: TRBV27; J gene: TRBJ1-2; clone size: few; CDR3 DNA: TGTGCCAGCAGCCACCGAAAAACAGGGTCCGGTGGCTACACCTTC; CDR3 protein: CASSHRKTGSGGYTF
D gene: TRBD1; V gene: TRBV14; J gene: TRBJ1-2; clone size: .; CDR3 DNA: TGTGCCAGCAGCCAAGATGGTATGGAGGGGGCGTCTAACTATGGCTACACCTTC; CDR3 protein: CASSQDGMEGASNYGYTF
D gene: TRBD1; V gene: TRBV4-3; J gene: TRBJ2-7; clone size: .; CDR3 DNA: TGCGCCAGCAGCCAAGAGACAGGGGGCAAATACGAGCAGTACTTC; CDR3 protein: CASSQETGGKYEQYF
D gene: .; V gene: TRBV5-4; J gene: TRBJ1-1; clone size: .; CDR3 DNA: TGTGCCAGCAGCTTGAGGACAGCCGACACTGAAGCTTTCTTT; CDR3 protein: CASSLRTADTEAFF
D gene: .; V gene: TRBV5-1; J gene: TRBJ1-1; clone size: .; CDR3 DNA: TGCGCCAGCAGCTTGTCCCGGACAGCCCTTGAAGCTTTCTTT; CDR3 protein: CASSLSRTALEAFF
D gene: .; V gene: TRBV6-5; J gene: TRBJ1-1; clone size: .; CDR3 DNA: TGTGCCAGCAGTTCGCTAAGGGGGAACACTGAAGCTTTCTTT; CDR3 protein: CASSSLRGNTEAFF
D gene: .; V gene: TRBV25-1; J gene: TRBJ2-2; clone size: .; CDR3 DNA: TGTGCCAGCAGTCTGCCGGCCGGGGAGCTGTTTTTT; CDR3 protein: CASSLPAGELFF
D gene: .; V gene: TRBV19; J gene: TRBJ1-2; clone size: .; CDR3 DNA: TGTGCCAGCCGCCCGCGAACCTCCTATGGCTACACCTTC; CDR3 protein: CASRPRTSYGYTF
D gene: .; V gene: TRBV29-1; J gene: TRBJ2-1; clone size: .; CDR3 DNA: TGCAGCGTTGCCCCCGGGTCTTTACCCAATGAGCAGTTCTTC; CDR3 protein: CSVAPGSLPNEQFF
D gene: .; V gene: TRBV10-2; J gene: TRBJ1-1; clone size: .; CDR3 DNA: TGCGCCAGCAGGCACGGTGGAGGGCGGAACACTGAAGCTTTCTTT; CDR3 protein: CASRHGGGRNTEAFF
D gene: TRBD2; V gene: TRBV6-6; J gene: TRBJ2-2; clone size: .; CDR3 DNA: TGTGCCAGCAGTGGGACTAGCCGTACCGGGGAGCTGTTTTTT; CDR3 protein: CASSGTSRTGELFF
D gene: .; V gene: TRBV15; J gene: TRBJ1-4; clone size: .; CDR3 DNA: TGTGCCACCAGCAGTGGTTACACTGAAAAACTGTTTTTT; CDR3 protein: CATSSGYTEKLFF
D gene: TRBD1; V gene: TRBV19; J gene: TRBJ2-7; clone size: .; CDR3 DNA: TGTGCCAGTAGTATAATCGTGGTGACCGGGACAGCTTACTACGAGCAGTACTTC; CDR3 protein: CASSIIVVTGTAYYEQYF
D gene: TRBD2; V gene: TRBV3-1/TRBV3-2; J gene: TRBJ2-5; clone size: .; CDR3 DNA: TGTGCCAGCAGCCAAGGACTAGCAAACCAAGAGACCCAGTACTTC; CDR3 protein: CASSQGLANQETQYF
D gene: TRBD1; V gene: TRBV7-2; J gene: TRBJ1-3; clone size: once; CDR3 DNA: TGTGCCAGCAGCTATCGGACAGGCGACGGAAACACCATATATTTT; CDR3 protein: CASSYRTGDGNTIYF
D gene: TRBD1; V gene: TRBV19; J gene: TRBJ2-1; clone size: .; CDR3 DNA: TGTGCCAGTAGTAGAACAGGGGGCGGTGAGCAGTTCTTC; CDR3 protein: CASSRTGGGEQFF
D gene: TRBD2; V gene: TRBV5-1; J gene: TRBJ2-5; clone size: .; CDR3 DNA: TGCGCCAGCAGCTTCGCTTTAAGCGGGAGGGCCGGAGAGACCCAGTACTTC; CDR3 protein: CASSFALSGRAGETQYF
D gene: TRBD2; V gene: TRBV7-6; J gene: TRBJ2-7; clone size: .; CDR3 DNA: TGTGCCAGCAGCTCCCAGCGGGAACACTACGAGCAGTACTTC; CDR3 protein: CASSSQREHYEQYF
D gene: .; V gene: TRBV5-6; J gene: TRBJ1-4; clone size: .; CDR3 DNA: TGTGCCAGCAGCTTGAGTTCCGGTGAAAAACTGTTTTTT; CDR3 protein: CASSLSSGEKLFF
D gene: TRBD1; V gene: TRBV20-1; J gene: TRBJ1-1; clone size: .; CDR3 DNA: TGCAGTGCTAGTGATATTGGACAGGGCGGACAAGCTTTCTTT; CDR3 protein: CSASDIGQGGQAFF
D gene: .; V gene: TRBV6-2/TRBV6-3; J gene: TRBJ1-5; clone size: .; CDR3 DNA: TGTGCCAGCAGTTACTCGAAGCTGGGGGCGTCTAGCAATCAGCCCCAGCATTTT; CDR3 protein: CASSYSKLGASSNQPQHF
D gene: .; V gene: TRBV5-1; J gene: TRBJ1-6; clone size: .; CDR3 DNA: TGCGCCAGCAGCTTGGGGGGACTCCGCCTGAATTCACCCCTCCACTTT; CDR3 protein: CASSLGGLRLNSPLHF
D gene: TRBD2; V gene: TRBV6-5; J gene: TRBJ2-1; clone size: .; CDR3 DNA: TGTGCCAGCAGTTACGGGCGGGAGATCGACAATGAGCAGTTCTTC; CDR3 protein: CASSYGREIDNEQFF
D gene: TRBD2; V gene: TRBV13; J gene: TRBJ2-5; clone size: few; CDR3 DNA: TGTGCCAGCAGCTTACCTAGCGGGATAGGAGATGGGACCCAGTACTTC; CDR3 protein: CASSLPSGIGDGTQYF
D gene: .; V gene: TRBV5-4; J gene: TRBJ1-3; clone size: .; CDR3 DNA: TGTGCCAGCAGTCGGGATGGGGTAAAATCTGGAAACACCATATATTTT; CDR3 protein: CASSRDGVKSGNTIYF
D gene: .; V gene: TRBV3-1/TRBV3-2; J gene: TRBJ2-5; clone size: .; CDR3 DNA: TGTGCCAGCAGCCACGGTGGGACCCAGTACTTC; CDR3 protein: CASSHGGTQYF
D gene: TRBD2; V gene: TRBV5-6; J gene: TRBJ2-7; clone size: .; CDR3 DNA: TGTGCCAGCAGCTTTGGCGGGAGCTCCTACGAGCAGTACTTC; CDR3 protein: CASSFGGSSYEQYF
D gene: .; V gene: TRBV19; J gene: TRBJ2-1; clone size: .; CDR3 DNA: TGTGCCAGTACTGCATATCTCCTCAGGAACTCCTACAATGAGCAGTTCTTC; CDR3 protein: CASTAYLLRNSYNEQFF
D gene: .; V gene: TRBV7-2; J gene: TRBJ1-5; clone size: .; CDR3 DNA: TGTGCCAGCAGCTACCGGACACACGGGAGTCAGCCCCAGCATTTT; CDR3 protein: CASSYRTHGSQPQHF
D gene: .; V gene: TRBV14; J gene: TRBJ2-1; clone size: .; CDR3 DNA: TGTGCCAGCAGCCCCCGGGCTCTGCAGGGGAAGTTTGTAAATGAGCAGTTCTTC; CDR3 protein: CASSPRALQGKFVNEQFF
D gene: .; V gene: TRBV30; J gene: TRBJ1-2; clone size: .; CDR3 DNA: TGTGCCTGGAGTACGAGGTCCACCTATGGCTACACCTTC; CDR3 protein: CAWSTRSTYGYTF
D gene: TRBD1; V gene: TRBV25-1; J gene: TRBJ1-2; clone size: .; CDR3 DNA: TGTGCCAGCAGTCGCACAGGGGGCAGAGAATATGGCTACACCTTC; CDR3 protein: CASSRTGGREYGYTF
D gene: .; V gene: TRBV4-1; J gene: TRBJ1-1; clone size: few; CDR3 DNA: TGCGCCAGCAGCCAGCAGGGTTATACTGAAGCTTTCTTT; CDR3 protein: CASSQQGYTEAFF
D gene: TRBD1; V gene: TRBV12-5; J gene: TRBJ1-4; clone size: .; CDR3 DNA: TGTGCTAGTGGTGCCGGGACAGGGAATGAAAAACTGTTTTTT; CDR3 protein: CASGAGTGNEKLFF
D gene: TRBD1; V gene: TRBV2; J gene: TRBJ2-3; clone size: .; CDR3 DNA: TGTGCCAGCAGTGAACCTCGGGACAGCCCCACAGATACGCAGTATTTT; CDR3 protein: CASSEPRDSPTDTQYF
D gene: .; V gene: TRBV2; J gene: TRBJ1-1; clone size: .; CDR3 DNA: TGTGCCAGCAGTGCAGAGGGGGTGAACACTGAAGCTTTCTTT; CDR3 protein: CASSAEGVNTEAFF
D gene: .; V gene: TRBV11-3; J gene: TRBJ1-1; clone size: .; CDR3 DNA: TGTGCCAGCAGCAGCTCAGGGTCCGACACTGAAGCTTTCTTT; CDR3 protein: CASSSSGSDTEAFF
D gene: .; V gene: TRBV4-2; J gene: TRBJ1-1; clone size: .; CDR3 DNA: TGTGCCAGCAGCTCGAGGAGGGTTGACACTGAAGCTTTCTTT; CDR3 protein: CASSSRRVDTEAFF
D gene: TRBD1; V gene: TRBV10-3; J gene: TRBJ1-1; clone size: .; CDR3 DNA: TGTGCCATCGGTCCGGGACAGGGGGTAACTGAAGCTTTCTTT; CDR3 protein: CAIGPGQGVTEAFF
D gene: TRBD1; V gene: TRBV2; J gene: TRBJ1-2; clone size: once; CDR3 DNA: TGTGCCAGCACAACTGGACAGGTAGACGGCTACACCTTC; CDR3 protein: CASTTGQVDGYTF
D gene: TRBD2; V gene: TRBV2; J gene: TRBJ2-7; clone size: few; CDR3 DNA: TGTGCCAGCAGCGGGACTAGCGGGAGTATGTACGAGCAGTACTTC; CDR3 protein: CASSGTSGSMYEQYF
D gene: .; V gene: TRBV12-3/TRBV12-4; J gene: TRBJ1-1; clone size: .; CDR3 DNA: TGTGCCAGCAGCCTGAGACAGGCCCGAGCTTTCTTT; CDR3 protein: CASSLRQARAFF
D gene: TRBD1; V gene: TRBV6-5; J gene: TRBJ2-7; clone size: .; CDR3 DNA: TGTGCCAGCCGAGGGGACAGGAGCTCCTACGAGCAGTACTTC; CDR3 protein: CASRGDRSSYEQYF
D gene: .; V gene: TRBV11-3; J gene: TRBJ2-1; clone size: .; CDR3 DNA: TGTGCCAGCAGCTTAGTACCCGGGAATGAGCAGTTCTTC; CDR3 protein: CASSLVPGNEQFF
D gene: .; V gene: TRBV19; J gene: TRBJ2-7; clone size: .; CDR3 DNA: TGTGCCAGTAGTATAGGGTCACTCTACGAGCAGTACTTC; CDR3 protein: CASSIGSLYEQYF
D gene: TRBD2; V gene: TRBV7-7; J gene: TRBJ2-1; clone size: few; CDR3 DNA: TGTGCCAGCAGCTTACGGGAGGGTTTTGATGAGCAGTTCTTC; CDR3 protein: CASSLREGFDEQFF